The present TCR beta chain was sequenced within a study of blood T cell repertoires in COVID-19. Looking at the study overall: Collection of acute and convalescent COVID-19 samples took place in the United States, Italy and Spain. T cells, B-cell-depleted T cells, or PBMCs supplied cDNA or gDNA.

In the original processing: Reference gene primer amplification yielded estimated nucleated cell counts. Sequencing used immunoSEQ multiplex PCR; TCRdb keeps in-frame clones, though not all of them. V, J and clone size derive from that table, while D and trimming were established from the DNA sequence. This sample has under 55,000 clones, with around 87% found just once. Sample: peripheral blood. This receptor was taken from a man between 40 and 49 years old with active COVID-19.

The CDR3 nucleotides are TGTGCCAGCAGTTACTCATACGGGGAGGCTTTCTTT. Protein product: CASSYSYGEAFF. The V call is TRBV6-5, the J call TRBJ1-1; D not certain. Trimming shortened V by 0 bases and J by 11 bases, and 10 bases separated the two germline ends. The CDR3 covers 12 residues. Germline V lookup: CDR1 MNHEY, CDR2 SVGAGI.